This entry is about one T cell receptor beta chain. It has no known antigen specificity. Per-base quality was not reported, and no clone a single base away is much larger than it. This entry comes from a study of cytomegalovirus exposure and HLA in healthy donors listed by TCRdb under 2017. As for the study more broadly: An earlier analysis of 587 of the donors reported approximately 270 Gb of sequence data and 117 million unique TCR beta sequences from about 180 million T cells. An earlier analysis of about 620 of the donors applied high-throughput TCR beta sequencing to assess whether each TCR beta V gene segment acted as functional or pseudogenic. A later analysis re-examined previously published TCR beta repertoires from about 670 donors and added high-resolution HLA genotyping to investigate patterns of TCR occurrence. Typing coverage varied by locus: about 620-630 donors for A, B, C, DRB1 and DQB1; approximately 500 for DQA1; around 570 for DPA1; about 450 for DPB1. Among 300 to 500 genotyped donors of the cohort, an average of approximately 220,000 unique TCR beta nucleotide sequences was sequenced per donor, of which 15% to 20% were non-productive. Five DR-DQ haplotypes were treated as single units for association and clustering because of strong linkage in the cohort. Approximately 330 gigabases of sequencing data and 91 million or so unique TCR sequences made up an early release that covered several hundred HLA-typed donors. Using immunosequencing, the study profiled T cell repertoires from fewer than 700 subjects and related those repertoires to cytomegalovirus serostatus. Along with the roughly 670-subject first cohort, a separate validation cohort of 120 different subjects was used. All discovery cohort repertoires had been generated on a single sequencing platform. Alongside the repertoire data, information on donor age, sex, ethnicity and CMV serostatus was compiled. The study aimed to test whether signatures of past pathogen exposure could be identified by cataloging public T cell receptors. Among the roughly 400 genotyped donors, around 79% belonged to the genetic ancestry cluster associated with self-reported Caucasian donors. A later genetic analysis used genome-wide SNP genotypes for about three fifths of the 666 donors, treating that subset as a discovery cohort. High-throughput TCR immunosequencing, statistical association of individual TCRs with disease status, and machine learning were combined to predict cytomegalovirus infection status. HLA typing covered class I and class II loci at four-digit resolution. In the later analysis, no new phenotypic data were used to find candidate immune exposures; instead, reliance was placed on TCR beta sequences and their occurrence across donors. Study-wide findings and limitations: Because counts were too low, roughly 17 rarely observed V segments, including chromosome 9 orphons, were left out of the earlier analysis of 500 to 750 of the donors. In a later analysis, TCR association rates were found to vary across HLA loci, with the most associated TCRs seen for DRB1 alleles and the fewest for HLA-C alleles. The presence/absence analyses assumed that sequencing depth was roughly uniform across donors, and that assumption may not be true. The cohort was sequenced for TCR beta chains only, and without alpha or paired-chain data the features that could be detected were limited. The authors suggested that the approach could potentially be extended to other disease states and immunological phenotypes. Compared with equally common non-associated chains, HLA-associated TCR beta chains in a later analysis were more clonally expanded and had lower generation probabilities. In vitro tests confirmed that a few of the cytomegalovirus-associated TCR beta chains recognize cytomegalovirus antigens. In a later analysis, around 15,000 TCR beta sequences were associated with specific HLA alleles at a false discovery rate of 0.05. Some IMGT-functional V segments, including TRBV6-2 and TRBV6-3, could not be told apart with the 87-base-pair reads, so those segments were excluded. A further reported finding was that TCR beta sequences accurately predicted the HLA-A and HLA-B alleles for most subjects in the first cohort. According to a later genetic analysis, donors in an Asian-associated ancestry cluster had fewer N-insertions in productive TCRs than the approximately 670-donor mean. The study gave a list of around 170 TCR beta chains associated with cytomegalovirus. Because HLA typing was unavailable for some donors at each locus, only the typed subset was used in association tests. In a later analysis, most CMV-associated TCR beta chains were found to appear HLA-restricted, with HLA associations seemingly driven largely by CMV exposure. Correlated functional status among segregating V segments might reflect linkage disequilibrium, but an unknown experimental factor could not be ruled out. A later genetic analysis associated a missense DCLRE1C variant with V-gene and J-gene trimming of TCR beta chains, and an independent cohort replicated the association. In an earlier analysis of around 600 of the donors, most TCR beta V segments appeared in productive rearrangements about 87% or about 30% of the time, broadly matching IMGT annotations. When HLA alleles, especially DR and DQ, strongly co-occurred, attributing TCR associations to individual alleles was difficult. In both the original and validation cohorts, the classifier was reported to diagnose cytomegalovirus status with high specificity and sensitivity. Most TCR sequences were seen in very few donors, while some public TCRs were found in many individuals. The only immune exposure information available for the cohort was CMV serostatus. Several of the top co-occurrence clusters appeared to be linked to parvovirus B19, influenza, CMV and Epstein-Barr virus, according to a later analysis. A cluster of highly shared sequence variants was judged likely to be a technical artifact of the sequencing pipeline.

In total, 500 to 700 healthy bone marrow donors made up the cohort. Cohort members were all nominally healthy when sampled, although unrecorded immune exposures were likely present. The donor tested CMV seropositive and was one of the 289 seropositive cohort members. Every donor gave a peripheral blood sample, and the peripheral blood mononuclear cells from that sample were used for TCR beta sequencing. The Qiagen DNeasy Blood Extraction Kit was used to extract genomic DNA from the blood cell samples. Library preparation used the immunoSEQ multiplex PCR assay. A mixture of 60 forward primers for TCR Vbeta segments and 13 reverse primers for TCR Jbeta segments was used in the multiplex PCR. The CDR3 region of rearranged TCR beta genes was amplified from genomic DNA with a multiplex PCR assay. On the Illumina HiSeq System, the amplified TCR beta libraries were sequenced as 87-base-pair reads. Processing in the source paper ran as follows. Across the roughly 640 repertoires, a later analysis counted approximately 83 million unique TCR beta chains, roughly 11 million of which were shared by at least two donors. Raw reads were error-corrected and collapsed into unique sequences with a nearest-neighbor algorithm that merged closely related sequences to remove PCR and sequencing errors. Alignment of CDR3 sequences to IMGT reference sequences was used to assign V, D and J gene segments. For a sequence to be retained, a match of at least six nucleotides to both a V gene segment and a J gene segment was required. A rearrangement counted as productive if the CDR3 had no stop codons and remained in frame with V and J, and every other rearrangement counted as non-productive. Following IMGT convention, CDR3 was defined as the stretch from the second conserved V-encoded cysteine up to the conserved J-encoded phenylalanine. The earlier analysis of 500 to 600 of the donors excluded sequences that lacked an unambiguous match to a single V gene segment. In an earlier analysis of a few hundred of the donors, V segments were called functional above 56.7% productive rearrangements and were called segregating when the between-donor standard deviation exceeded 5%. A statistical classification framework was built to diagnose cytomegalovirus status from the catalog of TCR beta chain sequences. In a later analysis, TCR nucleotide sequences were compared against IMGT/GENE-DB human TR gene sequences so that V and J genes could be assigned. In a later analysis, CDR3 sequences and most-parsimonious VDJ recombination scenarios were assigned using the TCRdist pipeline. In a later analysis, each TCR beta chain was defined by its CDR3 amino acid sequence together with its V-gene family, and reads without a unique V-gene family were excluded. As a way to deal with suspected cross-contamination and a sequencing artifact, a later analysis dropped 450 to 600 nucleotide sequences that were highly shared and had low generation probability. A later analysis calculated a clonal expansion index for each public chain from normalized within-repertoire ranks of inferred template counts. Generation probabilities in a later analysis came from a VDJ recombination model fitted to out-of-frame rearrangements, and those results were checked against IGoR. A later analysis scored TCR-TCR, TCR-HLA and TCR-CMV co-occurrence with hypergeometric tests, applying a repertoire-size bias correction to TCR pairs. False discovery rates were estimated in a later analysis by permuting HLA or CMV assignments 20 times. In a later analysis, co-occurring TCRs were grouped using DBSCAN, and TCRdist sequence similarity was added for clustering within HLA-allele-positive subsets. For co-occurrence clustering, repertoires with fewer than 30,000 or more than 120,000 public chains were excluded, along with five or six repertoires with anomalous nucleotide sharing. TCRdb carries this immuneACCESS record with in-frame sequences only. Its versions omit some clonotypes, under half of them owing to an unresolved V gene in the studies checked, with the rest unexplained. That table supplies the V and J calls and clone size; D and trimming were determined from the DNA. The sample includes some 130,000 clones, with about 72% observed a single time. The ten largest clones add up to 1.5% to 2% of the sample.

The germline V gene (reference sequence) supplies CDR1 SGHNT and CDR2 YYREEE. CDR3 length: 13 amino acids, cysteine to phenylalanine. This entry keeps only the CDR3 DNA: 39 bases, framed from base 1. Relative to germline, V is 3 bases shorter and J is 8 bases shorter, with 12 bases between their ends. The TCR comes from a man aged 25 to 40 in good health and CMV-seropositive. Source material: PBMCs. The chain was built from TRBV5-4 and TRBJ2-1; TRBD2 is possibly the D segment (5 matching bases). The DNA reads TGTGCCAGCAGCTCACCCGAGAGGGATGAGCAGTTCTTC. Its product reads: CASSSPERDEQFF. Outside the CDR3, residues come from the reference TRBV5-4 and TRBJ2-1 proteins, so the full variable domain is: ETGVTQSPTHLIKTRGQQVTLRCSSQSGHNTVSWYQQALGQGPQFIFQYYREEENGRGNFPPRFSGLQFPNYSSELNVNALELDDSALYLCASSSPERDEQFFGPGTRLTVL.